This T cell receptor (beta chain) originates from a study of T cell responses to AZD1222 COVID-19 vaccine. Study conclusions and caveats: Repertoire sampling was restricted to post-peak T cell response timepoints. Increases in Spike-specific TCR breadth and depth were seen after two AZD1222 doses. Reportedly, nearly half the spike-specific TCRs target unmutated variant regions.

Libraries were prepared by immunoSEQ multiplex PCR; TCRdb keeps only in-frame clonotypes and omits some of them. The sample carries tens of thousands of clones, almost 80% recorded once. The V end lost 3 bases, the J end lost 4 bases, and 17 bases lay between the germline ends. This CDR3 comprises 15 residues. CDR1 is SGHNT, CDR2 YYREEE, per germline (reference sequence). Of note for this clone: Its antigen is undetermined.

The receptor comes from an adult in good health. Sequenced here: peripheral blood, sampled on day 0 of AZD1222 vaccination. The chain joins TRBV5-4 to TRBJ2-7; tentative D call: TRBD2 (7 bases). CDR3 amino acids: CASSWGPSGLYEQYF. CDR3 bases: TGTGCCAGCAGCTGGGGGCCTAGCGGTCTTTACGAGCAGTACTTC.